This paragraph covers one T cell receptor (beta chain) sequence. What it binds is not known. The junction shows a germline mismatch at one end, possibly a read error. This entry belongs to a study of shared clonotypes between healthy human individuals. PCR replicates performed on unsorted PBMC used approximately 300 ng DNA, 30,000 or so T cell genomes. Ten immunoSEQ deep assay plates were used by the authors to sequence unsorted PBMC DNA. Repertoires were generated with immunoSEQ multiplex PCR, while TCRdb's copy carries only in-frame clones and drops some. The table lists fewer than 600,000 clones, roughly 78% of them singletons. The CDR3 runs 11 residues. Germline loops: CDR1 MNHNY, CDR2 SVGAGI (reference sequence). Study findings and constraints: The study sampled only blood, and tissue repertoires likely differ. Sharing of clonotypes among donors was expected to vary with sequencing depth.

The chain links TRBV6-6 to TRBJ2-2, with unresolved D. What was sequenced was PBMCs. The TCR was taken from a woman aged 40-49 years in good health. Some clones in this sample may be carry-over from other donors' samples. CDR3 amino acids: CASSDSGELFF. CDR3 nucleotide sequence: TGTGCCAGCAGTGACTCCGGGGAGCTGTTTTTT.